Below are 10 T cell receptor beta chains sequenced from a single sample in a study of blood T cells in healthy people across ages. A second PCR of about 6 to 11 cycles used a sample-barcoded 5' primer and a J-beta primer mix. From the 5' RACE reads, TCRdb called clonotypes with MiXCR, one entry per CDR3 protein. The data show 1 million or so distinct CDR3 sequences, roughly 24% seen once. These same data were also listed under a study on T cells of mothers and their children.

The sample was blood. The receptor source for this set is a girl aged 2 to 9 in good health.

In its sample, this clonotype was seen many times. The V gene is TRBV27, the J gene TRBJ2-4; perhaps TRBD1 as D (6 bases). The CDR3 is made up of 15 amino acids. The V end lost 0 bases, the J end lost 6 bases, and 12 bases lay between the germline ends. Germline CDR1 reads MNHEY; CDR2 reads SMNVEV (reference sequence). CDR3 in DNA: TGTGCCAGCAGTTTATCGCCCTCGGACAGAAACATTCAGTACTTC. Translation: CASSLSPSDRNIQYF.

In its sample, this clonotype was seen a few times. The rearrangement uses TRBV29-1 and TRBJ2-7; D is possibly TRBD2 (6 bases). CDR1 and CDR2 (germline): SQVTM, ANQGSEA. This CDR3 comprises 14 residues. Trimming left V 2 bases short and J 1 base short, with 12 bases between. For the CDR3, the DNA is TGCAGCGTTGAAAGAGGGACTGGTTCCTACGAGCAGTACTTC. Amino acids: CSVERGTGSYEQYF.

This clonotype has a handful of counts. This chain links TRBV5-1 with TRBJ2-7, with D unresolved. The germline CDR1 and CDR2 sequences are SGHRS and YFSETQ. This CDR3 is 12 amino acids long. V was shortened by 0 bases and J by 6 bases, with 7 bases between the two germline ends. The CDR3 region is CASSLDWGEQYF. CDR3 in DNA: TGCGCCAGCAGCTTGGACTGGGGCGAGCAGTACTTC.

The chain joins TRBV12-3 or TRBV12-4 to TRBJ2-1; 11 bases line up with TRBD2. J was trimmed by 0 bases and V by 6 bases; bases with no gene match: 4. The CDR3 extends over 16 amino acids. CDR3 protein: CASRDTSGSSYNEQFF. CDR3 nucleotides: TGTGCCAGCAGAGATACTAGCGGGAGCTCCTACAATGAGCAGTTCTTC.

This chain uses TRBV29-1 with TRBJ1-4; 7 bases are a match to TRBD1. J lost 6 bases, V lost 2 bases, and 3 bases had no gene match. CDR3 length: 13 amino acids. Germline V lookup: CDR1 SQVTM, CDR2 ANQGSEA. CDR3 DNA sequence: TGCAGCGTTGAAAGGGGGCCTTATGAAAAACTGTTTTTT. Its translation is CSVERGPYEKLFF.

V and J are TRBV29-1 and TRBJ1-1; D is uncertain. Germline assignment: CDR1 SQVTM and CDR2 ANQGSEA. Trimming removed 1 base from V and 8 bases from J, with 2 bases in between. CDR3 length: 9 residues. The DNA for the CDR3 is TGCAGCGTTGAAGGCGAAGCTTTCTTT. This translates into CSVEGEAFF.

The gene calls are TRBV29-1 and TRBJ2-1; maybe TRBD1 (7 bases). The CDR3 spans 12 residues. The V gene lost 5 bases and the J gene lost 5 bases, with 10 bases spanning the gap. Germline lookup yields CDR1 SQVTM and CDR2 ANQGSEA. The CDR3 is CSVLRGDNEQFF. CDR3 nucleotide sequence: TGCAGCGTTCTCAGGGGGGACAATGAGCAGTTCTTC.

The table lists this clonotype with a few counts. The V call is TRBV28, the J call TRBJ2-4; D gene uncertain. Deletions cut 6 bases from V and 2 bases from J, with 8 bases between. This CDR3 region has 13 residues. From germline, CDR1 is MDHEN and CDR2 SYDVKM. DNA of the CDR3: TGTGCCAGCAGGGAACAGTCCAAAAACATTCAGTACTTC. It specifies CASREQSKNIQYF.

The rearrangement joins TRBV7-8 to TRBJ2-3; 7 nucleotides agree with TRBD2. CDR3 length: 15 amino acids. V dropped 5 bases and J dropped 2; count of bases not matched to a gene: 7. Germline CDR1 and CDR2: SGHVS and FQNEAQ. The CDR3 coding sequence is TGTGCCAGCAGCCAGACTAGCCTTATCACAGATACGCAGTATTTT. Translation: CASSQTSLITDTQYF. Supplemented by reference TRBV7-8 and TRBJ2-3, the full variable domain reads GAGVSQSPRYKVAKRGQDVALRCDPISGHVSLFWYQQALGQGPEFLTYFQNEAQLDKSGLPSDRFFAERPEGSVSTLKIQRTQQEDSAVYLCASSQTSLITDTQYFGPGTRLTVL.

The rearrangement joins TRBV28 to TRBJ2-1; D is possibly TRBD2 (6 bases). The V end lost 3 bases, the J end lost 0 bases, and 18 bases lay between the germline ends. The CDR3 spans 18 residues. The germline V gene encodes CDR1 MDHEN and CDR2 SYDVKM. The CDR3 nucleotides are TGTGCCAGCAGTTTTGGCGGGGCTAGACGGAGCTCCTACAATGAGCAGTTCTTC. This codes for CASSFGGARRSSYNEQFF.